This T cell receptor (beta chain) came from a study of T-cell memory formation after mild COVID-19 (dated by TCRdb to the early 2020s). Background on the whole study: TCR sequence clusters from the two donors were found to be largely donor specific. In a couple of donors, T-cell clones that expanded and contracted after mild COVID-19 were tracked by sequencing TCRalpha and TCRbeta repertoires over time. Two young, previously healthy adult volunteers, one female and one male, were included in the cohort. Broad study findings and their caveats: Contracting CD4+ clones were located mainly in the CM and EM memory subsets, whereas CD8+ clones were found to be enriched in EMRA. Only a couple of mild cases were covered by the study, and larger cohorts that include severe cases with pre-infection samples were considered necessary. The detection of some responding clones in pre-infection memory suggests that pre-existing cross-reactive memory T cells joined the SARS-CoV-2 response. The second-wave clones that peaked on day 37 were not confirmed to be SARS-CoV-2 specific. Clones contracting from day 15 to 85 had balanced CD4/CD8 phenotypes, while a second wave expanding from day 15 to 37 was biased towards CD4+.

PBMCs were isolated by Ficoll-Paque density gradient centrifugation. Sequencing instrument: Illumina NovaSeq 6000. TCRalpha and TCRbeta cDNA libraries were constructed by 5'RACE with constant-segment primers, with sample barcodes and unique molecular identifiers being introduced. Trizol reagent was used to extract RNA from every sample. Library amplification was performed in two PCR steps, and a second sample barcode and Illumina TruSeq adapters were introduced in the second step. Sequencing of libraries was performed on an Illumina NovaSeq with 2 x 150 bp paired-end reads. The authors processed their data as follows. With migec v1.2.7, reads were demultiplexed and then collapsed into UMI-guided consensus sequences. Using mixcr v2.1.11, UMI consensuses were aligned to TRA and TRB V and J templates and then assembled into clonotypes. A clonotype was counted as expanded or contracted only when both edgeR and NoisET called the clonotype significant, with the noise models trained on biological replicates. For edgeR calls, a false discovery rate-adjusted p below 0.01 and a log2 fold-change threshold of 1 were applied. As an exploratory analysis of dynamics, PCA with hierarchical clustering was applied to max-normalized trajectories of the 1000 most abundant clonotypes. The CD4 or CD8 phenotype of responding clones was assigned using the separately sequenced CD4+ and CD8+ repertoires. TCRdb reanalyzed the raw reads on its own, using fastp at Q25 for trimming and MiXCR for clone calling, and kept in-frame beta chains. Each entry merges the rows of one CDR3 protein and shows their most common DNA and genes. The V and J calls, along with clone size, are taken from TCRdb and not from the paper's own processing. For this sample the table gives about 290,000 distinct CDR3 sequences, of which 15% were detected only once. About a fifth of the sample is in the top ten clones.

About this clonotype: Its antigen is currently not known. No qualities accompany the bases; no much larger clone lies one base away.

The sequenced material came from PBMCs or a T cell subset sorted from them (not recorded which). The sequence was obtained from a man aged 18 to 30 who had mild COVID-19 (a few samples of this study predate the infection). The sample titles of this study are shuffled in the database, so cell type and time point are left out; the donor was told from shared clones.

The CDR3 reads as follows: CASSEFEFSGELFF. DNA sequence: TGTGCCAGCAGTGAATTTGAGTTTTCCGGGGAGCTGTTTTTT. In this chain, TRBV2 is recombined with TRBJ2-2, with no reliable assignment of the D segment. V gives up 2 bases and J gives up 6 bases, and the segment between their germline ends measures 10 bases. Counted from cysteine to phenylalanine, this CDR3 has 14 amino acids. The only DNA kept is the CDR3, 42 bases in frame from the first base. The germline V gene encodes CDR1 SNHLY and CDR2 FYNNEI.